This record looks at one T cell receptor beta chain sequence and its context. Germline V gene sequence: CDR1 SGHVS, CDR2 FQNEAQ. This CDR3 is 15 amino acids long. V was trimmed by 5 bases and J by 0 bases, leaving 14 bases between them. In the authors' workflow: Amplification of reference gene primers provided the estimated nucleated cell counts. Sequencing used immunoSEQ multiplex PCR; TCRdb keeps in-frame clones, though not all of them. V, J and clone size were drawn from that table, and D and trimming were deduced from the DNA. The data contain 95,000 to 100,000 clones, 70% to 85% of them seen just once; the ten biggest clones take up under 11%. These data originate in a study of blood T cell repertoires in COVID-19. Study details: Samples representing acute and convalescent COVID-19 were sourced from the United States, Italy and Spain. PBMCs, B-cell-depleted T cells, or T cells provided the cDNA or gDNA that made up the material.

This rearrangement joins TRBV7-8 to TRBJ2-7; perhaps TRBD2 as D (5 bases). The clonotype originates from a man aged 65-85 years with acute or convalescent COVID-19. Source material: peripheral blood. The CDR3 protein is CASSGGLQSSYEQYF. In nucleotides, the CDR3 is TGTGCCAGCAGCGGAGGACTCCAGAGCTCCTACGAGCAGTACTTC. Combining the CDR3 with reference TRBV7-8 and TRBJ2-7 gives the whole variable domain GAGVSQSPRYKVAKRGQDVALRCDPISGHVSLFWYQQALGQGPEFLTYFQNEAQLDKSGLPSDRFFAERPEGSVSTLKIQRTQQEDSAVYLCASSGGLQSSYEQYFGPGTRLTVT.